A single sample is the source of the 25 T cell receptor beta chains below, sequenced in a study of cytomegalovirus exposure and HLA in healthy donors. PCR primers comprised 60 Vbeta and 13 Jbeta primers. Clones were sequenced by immunoSEQ multiplex PCR, and TCRdb holds only the in-frame ones, with some missing. The table shows fewer than 200,000 clones, with about 65% occurring only once. Sequencing was carried out using PBMCs. The receptors originated from a woman between 25 and 40 years old in good health and CMV-seronegative.

Remarks on this clone: Other DNA sequences of this sample code for an identical CDR3. This rearrangement joins TRBV18 to TRBJ2-1, with D possibly matching TRBD1 (7 bases). CDR1 and CDR2 from the germline V gene are KGHSH and LQKENI. V lost 1 base, J lost 6 bases, and 13 bases lay in between. CDR3 length: 15 residues. This CDR3 is CASSPRTQGGNEQFF. The CDR3 DNA reads TGTGCCAGCTCACCACGTACCCAGGGGGGCAATGAGCAGTTCTTC.

The gene calls are TRBV28 and TRBJ1-6; D remains ambiguous. The ends were cut back, 7 bases at V and 10 bases at J, with 23 bases in the middle. Germline values: CDR1 MDHEN, CDR2 SYDVKM. The CDR3 runs to 16 residues. CDR3 coding DNA: TGTGCCAGCAAAGGCCAACAAAATCTGGCGGGATCACCCCTCCACTTT. Its translation is CASKGQQNLAGSPLHF.

The rearrangement links TRBV5-1 to TRBJ2-1, with 7 bases lining up with TRBD1. Germline V gene data show CDR1 as SGHRS and CDR2 as YFSETQ. V was clipped by 4 bases and J by 9 bases; unmatched bases: 13. The CDR3 extends over 15 amino acids. This chain's CDR3 is CASSNTGAGVVEQFF. The CDR3 region has the DNA TGCGCCAGCAGCAACACAGGGGCAGGGGTCGTTGAGCAGTTCTTC. The full variable domain, with the rest looked up from reference TRBV5-1 and TRBJ2-1, is KAGVTQTPRYLIKTRGQQVTLSCSPISGHRSVSWYQQTPGQGLQFLFEYFSETQRNKGNFPGRFSGRQFSNSRSEMNVSTLELGDSALYLCASSNTGAGVVEQFFGPGTRLTVL.

The chain carries TRBV28 and TRBJ2-1; tentatively, D is TRBD1 (6 bases). Germline CDR1 reads MDHEN; CDR2 reads SYDVKM. The germline V and J ends were trimmed by 4 bases and 2 bases, with 18 bases remaining between them. The CDR3 has 17 amino acids. CDR3 sequence: CASSSRQAIRAYNEQFF. CDR3 DNA: TGTGCCAGCAGTTCGCGACAGGCGATAAGGGCCTACAATGAGCAGTTCTTC.

V usage is TRBV2 and J usage is TRBJ2-5; the D is unclear. CDR1 is SNHLY, CDR2 FYNNEI, per germline. Trimming removed 5 bases from V and 5 bases from J, with 33 bases in between. The CDR3 has 20 residues. The CDR3 sequence: CASSLSSMDGRRATRETQYF. CDR3 coding DNA: TGTGCCAGCAGTTTATCCTCAATGGATGGGCGCCGCGCCACAAGGGAGACCCAGTACTTC.

The V gene is TRBV11-3, the J gene TRBJ2-2; 13 nucleotides agree with TRBD2. With V trimmed by 4 bases and J by 8 bases, 7 bases remained unmatched. CDR1 is SGHNT and CDR2 is YENEEA in the germline V gene. This CDR3 comprises 16 residues. In DNA form, the CDR3 reads TGTGCCAGCAGCTCCCGGACTAGCGGGGGAAAGGGGGAGCTGTTTTTT. Translated, it gives CASSSRTSGGKGELFF.

This clone appeared a few times. This rearrangement joins TRBV4-2 to TRBJ2-2; D perhaps matches TRBD2 (6 bases). The CDR3 has 14 residues. V was cut by 3 bases and J by 6 bases, with 11 bases left in between. CDR1 and CDR2 from the germline V gene are LGHNA and YNFKEQ. CDR3 amino acids: CASSHSTGAGELFF. CDR3 bases: TGTGCCAGCAGCCATAGTACGGGAGCCGGGGAGCTGTTTTTT.

The chain uses TRBV28 and TRBJ2-3; D is ambiguous. The V end was cut by 3 bases, the J end by 2 bases, with 12 bases between. The germline CDR1 and CDR2 sequences are MDHEN and SYDVKM. The CDR3 length is 15 residues. In DNA, the CDR3 is TGTGCCAGCAGTTTGGCTCGGGTCACCACAGATACGCAGTATTTT. This translates into CASSLARVTTDTQYF.

CDR3 coding DNA: TGTGCCAGCTCAAGACAGGAGTCGTACGAGCAGTACTTC. Translating gives CASSRQESYEQYF. The V call is TRBV18, the J call TRBJ2-7, with D perhaps matching TRBD1 (6 bases). V dropped 5 bases and J dropped 4 bases, with 12 bases sitting between them. Germline CDR1 is KGHSH and CDR2 is LQKENI. The CDR3 is made up of 13 amino acids.

The chain combines TRBV11-1 with TRBJ1-6, with 11 bases matching TRBD1. J gave up 8 bases and V 4 bases, and 1 base lay outside the gene matches. In germline, CDR1 is SGHAT, CDR2 FQDESV (reference sequence). The CDR3 totals 14 residues. CDR3 region: CASSSGQGDSPLHF. The CDR3 DNA is TGTGCCAGCAGCTCGGGACAGGGGGATTCACCCCTCCACTTT.

The rearrangement uses TRBV18 and TRBJ1-2; TRBD1 might be the D (5 bases). The CDR3 sequence is 11 residues long. Germline loops: CDR1 KGHSH, CDR2 LQKENI. V was shortened by 11 bases and J by 5 bases, with 12 bases between the two germline ends. CDR3 loop: CAGGSAYGYTF. CDR3 DNA sequence: TGTGCCGGGGGGTCGGCATATGGCTACACCTTC.

This clone was found once. V and J are TRBV28 and TRBJ2-1; a weak D match, TRBD1 (5 bases). Trimming left V 9 bases short and J 6 bases short, with 15 bases between. There are 13 residues in the CDR3. Germline V gives CDR1 MDHEN, CDR2 SYDVKM. The CDR3: CASQGVIGNEQFF. CDR3 DNA sequence: TGTGCCAGTCAAGGGGTGATCGGCAATGAGCAGTTCTTC.

J is TRBJ2-7 and V is TRBV7-9; 7 bases are a match to TRBD1. The germline V gene encodes CDR1 SEHNR and CDR2 FQNEAQ (reference sequence). The V gene end was trimmed by 5 bases and the J gene end by 1 base; junction bases not matched to a gene: 5. The CDR3 has 14 residues. In DNA, the CDR3 is TGTGCCAGCAGCCCGAGGGGGCTTTCCTACGAGCAGTACTTC. Its protein product is CASSPRGLSYEQYF.

The chain uses TRBV2 and TRBJ1-2; D is uncertain. The germline V and J ends were trimmed by 2 bases and 4 bases, with 11 bases remaining between them. The CDR3 sequence is 14 residues long. CDR1 and CDR2 from the germline V gene are SNHLY and FYNNEI. The CDR3, as DNA: TGTGCCAGCAGTGAAAGTCGACAAACCTATGGCTACACCTTC. Translation: CASSESRQTYGYTF.

The rearrangement links TRBV6-1 to TRBJ2-1; 7 bases map to TRBD1. In germline, CDR1 is MNHNS, CDR2 SASEGT. Losses at the gene ends were 6 bases for V and 10 bases for J; bases not matched to a gene: 9. The CDR3 loop spans 13 amino acids. In nucleotides, the CDR3 is TGTGCCAGCAGGAGACAGGGATGGGGCGAGCAGTTCTTC. The encoded protein is CASRRQGWGEQFF.

Remarks on this clone: One end of the junction fails to match germline, which may point to a read error. V and J are TRBV5-4 and TRBJ2-1; 10 positions match TRBD2. The CDR3 spans 14 residues. Germline CDR1 is SGHNT and CDR2 is YYREEE (reference sequence). The CDR3 DNA sequence: TGCGCCAGCAGCGCTAGCGGGGGTTACAATGAGCAGTTCTTC. Protein sequence: CASSASGGYNEQFF.

This clone was seen a few times. The chain employs TRBV7-9 and TRBJ2-7, with TRBD2 matching over 8 bases. V was pared by 3 bases and J by 2 bases, with 6 bases of the junction left unmatched. CDR3 length: 15 amino acids. Germline CDR1 SEHNR, CDR2 FQNEAQ (reference sequence). The CDR3 nucleotides read TGTGCCAGCAGCTTCCAAGGTAGCGGGGCCTACGAGCAGTACTTC. Its translation is CASSFQGSGAYEQYF.

The V gene is TRBV4-2, the J gene TRBJ2-1, with D possibly TRBD2 on 5 matching bases. The CDR3 loop spans 15 amino acids. The V and J ends lost 1 base and 7 bases respectively, with 14 bases between them. Germline V gives CDR1 LGHNA, CDR2 YNFKEQ. The DNA of the CDR3 is TGTGCCAGCAGCCAAGTGGACTCTCTAGGAAATGAGCAGTTCTTC. This codes for CASSQVDSLGNEQFF.

The chain couples TRBV19 to TRBJ1-2; D is undetermined. CDR3 length equals 14 residues. Germline CDR1 reads LNHDA; CDR2 reads SQIVND (reference sequence). Trimming took off 7 bases at V and 6 bases at J, with 18 bases between the two ends. CDR3 sequence reads: CASTPTGRENGYTF. CDR3 nucleotide sequence: TGTGCCAGTACCCCCACTGGGAGGGAAAATGGCTACACCTTC. Combining the CDR3 with reference TRBV19 and TRBJ1-2 gives the whole variable domain DGGITQSPKYLFRKEGQNVTLSCEQNLNHDAMYWYRQDPGQGLRLIYYSQIVNDFQKGDIAEGYSVSREKKESFPLTVTSAQKNPTAFYLCASTPTGRENGYTFGSGTRLTVV.

The chain employs TRBV5-6 and TRBJ2-5; possible D gene TRBD2, 7 bases. Trimming removed 1 base from V and 3 bases from J, with 19 bases in between. The CDR3 contains 17 residues. Germline V lookup: CDR1 SGHDT, CDR2 YYEEEE. The CDR3 loop reads CASSLFRGAGEKETQYF. The CDR3 DNA is TGTGCCAGCAGCTTGTTCCGGGGGGCAGGGGAAAAAGAGACCCAGTACTTC.

V is TRBV7-6 and J is TRBJ2-7, with 7 nucleotides matching TRBD2. CDR1 SGHVS and CDR2 FNYEAQ come from the germline V gene. With V trimmed by 6 bases and J by 3 bases, 11 bases remained unmatched. The CDR3 contains 15 residues. Written as DNA, the CDR3 is TGTGCCAGCAGTCCCGGACTAGTACTACGCTACGAGCAGTACTTC. Its translation: CASSPGLVLRYEQYF. Full variable domain (missing parts from reference TRBV7-6 and TRBJ2-7): GAGVSQSPRYKVTKRGQDVALRCDPISGHVSLYWYRQALGQGPEFLTYFNYEAQQDKSGLPNDRFSAERPEGSISTLTIQRTEQRDSAMYRCASSPGLVLRYEQYFGPGTRLTVT.

This chain links TRBV6-1 with TRBJ1-3; D remains ambiguous. This CDR3 has 13 residues. The V end lost 6 bases, the J end lost 1 base, and 7 bases lay between the germline ends. Looked up from germline, CDR1 is MNHNS and CDR2 is SASEGT. The CDR3 reads CASRRESGNTIYF. The CDR3 DNA sequence: TGTGCCAGCAGACGGGAATCTGGAAACACCATATATTTT.

The chain has TRBV2 and TRBJ1-1; a weak D match, TRBD1 (5 bases). The CDR3 extends over 16 amino acids. CDR1 and CDR2 from the germline V gene are SNHLY and FYNNEI. The germline V and J ends were trimmed by 5 bases and 5 bases, with 21 bases remaining between them. The CDR3 is CASSHRTTPKGTEAFF. The CDR3 DNA follows: TGTGCCAGCAGTCACCGGACCACCCCTAAGGGGACTGAAGCTTTCTTT.

The J gene is TRBJ2-1, the V gene TRBV5-6, with a weak D call TRBD1 (6 bases). V was clipped by 1 base and J by 2 bases, with 13 bases between them. Per the germline V gene, CDR1 is SGHDT and CDR2 is YYEEEE. This CDR3 contains 16 residues. In nucleotides, the CDR3 is TGTGCCAGCAGCTTGTTTACAGGGATGGCCTACAATGAGCAGTTCTTC. Its protein product is CASSLFTGMAYNEQFF.

The chain employs TRBV5-1 and TRBJ2-5; 9 bases agree with TRBD2. In germline, CDR1 is SGHRS, CDR2 YFSETQ. CDR3 size: 14 residues. V shed 6 bases and J 5 bases; nucleotides not matched to a gene: 8. The CDR3 DNA sequence: TGCGCCAGCAAAAGACTAGCGGCGGGGGAGACCCAGTACTTC. Protein product: CASKRLAAGETQYF.